One T cell receptor (beta chain) is described in this entry. The target antigen is unknown. These data are taken from a study of Siglec-9 on CD8 T cells in melanoma. Study-wide results and caveats: An effector memory CD8+ subset marked by Siglec-9 reportedly appeared to gather in melanoma.

Only in-frame clones appear in the TCRdb table, and some are missing; sequencing was by immunoSEQ multiplex PCR. The sample records around 39,000 clones, 80% to 85% being singletons. The CDR3 loop spans 15 amino acids. J gave up 2 bases and V 3 bases, and 2 bases lay outside the gene matches. CDR1 is MNHNS, CDR2 SASEGT, per germline. This clonotype was sampled from a human donor in good health. The rearrangement uses TRBV6-1 and TRBJ2-1, with 9 nucleotides matching TRBD2. The sequencing input was Siglec-9- CD8+ T cells sorted from blood. The CDR3 DNA reads TGTGCCAGCAGTGAGCGGGAGGGAGCCTACAATGAGCAGTTCTTC. Translation gives CASSEREGAYNEQFF.